This TCR beta chain was recovered during a study of T cells after yellow fever vaccination. General observations from the study: Primary-vaccination clones mostly resurfaced post-booster (nearly 97% CD4, 85% to 90% CD8). The secondary response peaked faster, at day 5 versus 15, but was weaker.

As regards this clonotype: Its antigen is unknown.

Production of TCR cDNA was by 5'RACE template switching, which also added a universal primer site and UMIs. TCRdb reprocessed the 5' RACE reads with MiXCR, giving one entry per CDR3 protein. This sample has a few hundred thousand distinct CDR3 sequences, with around a sixth found just once. Source: PBMCs, taken less than 6 days after the first yellow fever vaccination. The source is a man between 18 and 35 years old who received the YFV17D yellow fever vaccine.

CDR3 nucleotide sequence: TGCGCCAGCAGCGCCAACAGGGGTGAGAAGTGGGGGGCCAACGTCCTGACTTTC. Its translation: CASSANRGEKWGANVLTF. The chain recombines TRBV5-1 with TRBJ2-6, with 7 positions matching TRBD1. The CDR3 covers 18 residues. J gave up 4 bases and V 4 bases, and 14 bases lay outside the gene matches. CDR1 and CDR2 from the germline V gene are SGHRS and YFSETQ.